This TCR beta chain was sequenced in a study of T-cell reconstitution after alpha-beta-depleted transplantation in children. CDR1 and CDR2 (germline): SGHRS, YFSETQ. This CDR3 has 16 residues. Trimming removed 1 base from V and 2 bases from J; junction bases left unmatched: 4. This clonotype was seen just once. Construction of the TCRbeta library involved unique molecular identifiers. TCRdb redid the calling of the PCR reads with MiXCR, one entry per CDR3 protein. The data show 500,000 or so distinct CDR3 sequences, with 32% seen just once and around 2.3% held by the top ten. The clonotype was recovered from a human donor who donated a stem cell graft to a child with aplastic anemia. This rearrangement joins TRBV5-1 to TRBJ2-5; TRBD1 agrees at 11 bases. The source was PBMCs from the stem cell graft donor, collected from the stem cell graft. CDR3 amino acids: CASSLWGQGEQETQYF. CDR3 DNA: TGCGCCAGCAGCTTGTGGGGACAGGGGGAGCAAGAGACCCAGTACTTC.